These T cell receptor beta chains were read from a single sample in a study of blood T cell repertoires in COVID-19. The repertoire was sequenced with immunoSEQ multiplex PCR; TCRdb's copy has only in-frame clones and lacks some. The table lists about 200,000 clones, 70% to 90% of them singletons. Sequenced: PBMCs or T cells enriched from blood (not recorded which). The receptors shown here come from a woman in her forties with acute COVID-19. Both conserved end residues are part of each CDR3. A D gene is named only where the DNA matches it firmly. Clone size is given for some rows only: seen once, a few or many times, or a class if the clone is expanded.

-,-,12,TRBJ2-7,TRBV28,CASSHQGYEQYF,TGTGCCAGCAGTCACCAGGGTTACGAGCAGTACTTC
TRBD1,-,13,TRBJ1-5,TRBV6-1,CASSDRGNQPQHF,TGTGCCAGCAGTGACAGGGGGAATCAGCCCCAGCATTTT
-,once,15,TRBJ1-4,TRBV6-5,CASSYTRSTNEKLFF,TGTGCCAGCAGTTACACAAGATCAACTAATGAAAAACTGTTTTTT
TRBD2,-,16,TRBJ2-1,TRBV4-1,CASSQGWTSGNNEQFF,TGCGCCAGCAGCCAAGGTTGGACTAGCGGAAACAATGAGCAGTTCTTC
-,-,13,TRBJ1-1,TRBV29-1,CSVEADSYTEAFF,TGCAGCGTTGAAGCCGACAGTTACACTGAAGCTTTCTTT
TRBD2,-,15,TRBJ2-1,TRBV27,CASSFIAGVYNEQFF,TGTGCCAGCAGTTTCATAGCGGGGGTCTACAATGAGCAGTTCTTC
-,-,12,TRBJ1-2,TRBV28,CASSTQGYGYTF,TGTGCCAGCAGTACCCAGGGTTATGGCTACACCTTC
-,-,15,TRBJ1-5,TRBV2,CASSGRQATEEPQHF,TGTGCCAGCAGTGGAAGACAGGCCACGGAGGAACCCCAGCATTTT
-,once,13,TRBJ2-5,TRBV28,CASREDALGTQYF,TGTGCCAGCAGGGAGGACGCATTGGGGACCCAGTACTTC
TRBD2,-,13,TRBJ2-7,TRBV27,CASRLAGDYEQYF,TGTGCCAGCAGGCTAGCGGGAGACTACGAGCAGTACTTC
-,-,11,TRBJ1-1,TRBV30,CAWRYNTEAFF,TGTGCCTGGAGGTATAACACTGAAGCTTTCTTT
-,-,14,TRBJ1-1,TRBV6-5,CASSYGPGGAEAFF,TGTGCCAGCAGTTACGGGCCGGGGGGGGCTGAAGCTTTCTTT
-,-,15,TRBJ1-5,TRBV15,CATSRPFGQNQPQHF,TGTGCCACCAGCAGACCCTTTGGGCAGAATCAGCCCCAGCATTTT
-,-,16,TRBJ2-7,TRBV9,CASSVSGASGTYEQYF,TGTGCCAGCAGCGTATCGGGGGCTAGCGGCACCTACGAGCAGTACTTC
-,-,15,TRBJ1-2,TRBV2,CASSVGQGFNYGYTF,TGTGCCAGCAGTGTAGGGCAGGGCTTTAACTATGGCTACACCTTC
TRBD2,-,15,TRBJ2-1,TRBV18,CASSYYGTTYNEQFF,TGTGCCAGCTCCTACTACGGGACTACTTACAATGAGCAGTTCTTC
TRBD1,-,15,TRBJ2-7,TRBV20-1,CSASRLGQGTYEQYF,TGCAGTGCTAGTCGTTTAGGACAGGGGACCTACGAGCAGTACTTC
-,-,10,TRBJ2-7,TRBV28,CASSGYEQYF,TGTGCCAGCTCGGGCTACGAGCAGTACTTC
TRBD1,once,20,TRBJ2-6,TRBV7-8,CASSLRVLRDRGPGANVLTF,TGTGCCAGCAGCTTACGGGTTCTTCGGGACAGGGGGCCGGGGGCCAACGTCCTGACTTTC
-,-,13,TRBJ2-3,TRBV13,CASSPNSGDTQYF,TGTGCCAGCAGCCCCAATTCCGGGGATACGCAGTATTTT
TRBD2,-,17,TRBJ2-1,TRBV29-1,CSALGLAGGGEYNEQFF,TGCAGCGCACTGGGGCTAGCGGGAGGTGGAGAATACAATGAGCAGTTCTTC
-,-,11,TRBJ2-7,TRBV11-3,CASGGTAKQYF,TGTGCCAGCGGCGGGACAGCGAAGCAGTACTTC
TRBD2,-,18,TRBJ2-1,TRBV10-3,CAISESWASGGEKNEQFF,TGTGCCATCAGTGAGTCGTGGGCTAGCGGGGGGGAAAAAAATGAGCAGTTCTTC
TRBD2,few,18,TRBJ2-7,TRBV14,CASSQDGRLAGGAYEQYF,TGTGCCAGCAGCCAAGATGGGCGACTAGCGGGAGGTGCCTACGAGCAGTACTTC